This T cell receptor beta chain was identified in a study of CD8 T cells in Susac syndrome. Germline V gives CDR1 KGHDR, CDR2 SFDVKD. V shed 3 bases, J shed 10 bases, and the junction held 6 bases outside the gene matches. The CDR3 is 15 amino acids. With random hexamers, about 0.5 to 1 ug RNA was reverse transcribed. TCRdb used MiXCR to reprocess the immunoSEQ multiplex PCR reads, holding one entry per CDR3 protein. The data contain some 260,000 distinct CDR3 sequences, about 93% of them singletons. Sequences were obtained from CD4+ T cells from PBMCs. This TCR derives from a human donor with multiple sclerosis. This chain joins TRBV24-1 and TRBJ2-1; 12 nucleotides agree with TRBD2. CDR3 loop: CATSDPGLAGTEQFF. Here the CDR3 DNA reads TGTGCCACCAGTGATCCCGGACTAGCGGGAACGGAGCAGTTCTTC.